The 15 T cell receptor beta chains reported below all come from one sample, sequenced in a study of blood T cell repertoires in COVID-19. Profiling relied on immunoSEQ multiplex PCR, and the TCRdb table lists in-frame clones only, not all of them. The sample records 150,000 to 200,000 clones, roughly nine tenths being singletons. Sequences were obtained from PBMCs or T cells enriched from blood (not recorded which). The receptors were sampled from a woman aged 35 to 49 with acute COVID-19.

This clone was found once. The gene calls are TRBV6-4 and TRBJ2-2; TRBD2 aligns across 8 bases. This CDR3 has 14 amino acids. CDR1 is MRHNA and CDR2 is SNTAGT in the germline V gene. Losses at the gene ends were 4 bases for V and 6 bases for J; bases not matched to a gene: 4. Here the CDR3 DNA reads TGTGCCAGCAGTGCCGCCGGGGGGGCCGGGGAGCTGTTTTTT. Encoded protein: CASSAAGGAGELFF.

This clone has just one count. CDR3 residues: CASSRGPGQRAQQFF. CDR3 bases: TGTGCCAGTAGTCGCGGACCGGGACAGCGGGCTCAACAGTTCTTC. The chain couples TRBV19 to TRBJ2-1; D may be TRBD1 (7 bases). Germline V gene lookup returns CDR1 LNHDA and CDR2 SQIVND (reference sequence). With 5 bases removed from V and 13 bases from J, the gap between germline ends came to 24 bases. This CDR3 has 15 residues.

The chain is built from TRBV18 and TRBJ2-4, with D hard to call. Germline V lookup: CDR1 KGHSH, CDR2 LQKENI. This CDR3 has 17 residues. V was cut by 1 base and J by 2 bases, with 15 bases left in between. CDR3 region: CASSPRGSERSKNIQYF. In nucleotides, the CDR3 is TGTGCCAGCTCACCACGAGGCAGCGAAAGATCCAAAAACATTCAGTACTTC.

CDR3 loop: CASSPARSGDTQYF. The CDR3 bases are TGTGCCAGCTCACCGGCCCGGAGCGGAGATACGCAGTATTTT. The chain has TRBV18 and TRBJ2-3; D perhaps matches TRBD2 (5 bases). The germline V and J ends were trimmed by 3 bases and 5 bases, with 12 bases remaining between them. CDR3 length: 14 residues. Germline V lookup: CDR1 KGHSH, CDR2 LQKENI.

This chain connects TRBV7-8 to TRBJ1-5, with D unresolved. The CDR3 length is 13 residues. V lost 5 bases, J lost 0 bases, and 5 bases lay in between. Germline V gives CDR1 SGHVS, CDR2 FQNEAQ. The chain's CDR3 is CASSLNSNQPQHF. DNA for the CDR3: TGTGCCAGCAGCCTAAATAGCAATCAGCCCCAGCATTTT.

Here the CDR3 reads CASSPSRLAGVDEQFF. The CDR3 region has the DNA TGTGCCAGCAGCCCCAGCAGACTAGCGGGAGTAGATGAGCAGTTCTTC. This chain links TRBV7-2 with TRBJ2-1, with 12 bases matching TRBD2. With 5 bases clipped from V and 8 bases from J, the junction kept 10 bases outside the gene matches. Germline CDR1 is SGHTA and CDR2 is FQGNSA. This CDR3 contains 16 residues.

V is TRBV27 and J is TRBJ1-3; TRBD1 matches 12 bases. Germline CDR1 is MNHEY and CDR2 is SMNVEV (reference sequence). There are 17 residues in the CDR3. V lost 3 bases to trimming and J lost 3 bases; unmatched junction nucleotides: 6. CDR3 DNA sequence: TGTGCCAGCAGTTTGAGGGGACAGGGGGCGTTTGGAAACACCATATATTTT. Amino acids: CASSLRGQGAFGNTIYF.

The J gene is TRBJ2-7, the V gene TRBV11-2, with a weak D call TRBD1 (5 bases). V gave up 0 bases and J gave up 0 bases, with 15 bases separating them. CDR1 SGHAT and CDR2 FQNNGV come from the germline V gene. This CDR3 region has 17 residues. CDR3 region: CASSLDRGYSISYEQYF. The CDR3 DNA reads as TGTGCCAGCAGCTTAGATAGGGGATATTCAATCTCCTACGAGCAGTACTTC.

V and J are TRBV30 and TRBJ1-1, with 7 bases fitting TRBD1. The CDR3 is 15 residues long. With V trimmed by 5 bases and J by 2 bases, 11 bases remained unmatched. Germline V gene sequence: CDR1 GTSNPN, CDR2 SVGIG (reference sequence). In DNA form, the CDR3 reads TGTGCCTGGGCCAAGGCCGGGACAGCTAACACTGAAGCTTTCTTT. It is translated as CAWAKAGTANTEAFF.

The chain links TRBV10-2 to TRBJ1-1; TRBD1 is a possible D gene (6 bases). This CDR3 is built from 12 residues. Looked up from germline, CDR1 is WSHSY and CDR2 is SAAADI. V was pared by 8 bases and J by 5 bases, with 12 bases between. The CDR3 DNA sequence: TGCGCCAGCTCACAGGGTGGGACTGAAGCTTTCTTT. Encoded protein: CASSQGGTEAFF.

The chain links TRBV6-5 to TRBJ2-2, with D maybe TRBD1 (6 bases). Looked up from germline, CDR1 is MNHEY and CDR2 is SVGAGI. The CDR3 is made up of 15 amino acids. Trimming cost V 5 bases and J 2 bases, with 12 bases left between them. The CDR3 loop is CASSTDRRNTGELFF. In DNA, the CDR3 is TGTGCCAGCAGTACCGACAGGAGAAACACCGGGGAGCTGTTTTTT.

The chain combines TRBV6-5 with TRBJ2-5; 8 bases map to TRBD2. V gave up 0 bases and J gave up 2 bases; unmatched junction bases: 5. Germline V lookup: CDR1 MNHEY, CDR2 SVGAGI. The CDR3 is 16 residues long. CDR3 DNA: TGTGCCAGCAGTTACTCGTGGCGGGAGGTACAAGAGACCCAGTACTTC. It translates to CASSYSWREVQETQYF.

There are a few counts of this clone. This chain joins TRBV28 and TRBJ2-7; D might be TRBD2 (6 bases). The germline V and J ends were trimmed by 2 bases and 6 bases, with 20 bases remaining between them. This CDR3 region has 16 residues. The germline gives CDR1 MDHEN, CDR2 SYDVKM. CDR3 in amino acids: CASSLGDWGSQGEQYF. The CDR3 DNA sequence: TGTGCCAGCAGTTTAGGGGACTGGGGGTCCCAGGGCGAGCAGTACTTC.

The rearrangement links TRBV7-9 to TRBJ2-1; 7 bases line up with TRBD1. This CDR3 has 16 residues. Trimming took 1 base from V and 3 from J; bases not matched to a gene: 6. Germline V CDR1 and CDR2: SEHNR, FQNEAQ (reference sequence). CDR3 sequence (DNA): TGTGCCAGCAGCTTAGAGGGGCCAGGGGGCTACAATGAGCAGTTCTTC. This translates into CASSLEGPGGYNEQFF.

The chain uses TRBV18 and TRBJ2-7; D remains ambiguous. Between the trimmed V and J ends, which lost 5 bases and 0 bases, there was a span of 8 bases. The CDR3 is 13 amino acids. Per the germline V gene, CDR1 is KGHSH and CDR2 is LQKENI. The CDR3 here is CASSGGSSYEQYF. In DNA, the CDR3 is TGTGCCAGCTCAGGCGGAAGCTCCTACGAGCAGTACTTC.